The clone carrying this T cell receptor (beta chain) was seen only a few times. Its matching antigen is unknown. The time point: week 11, during vaccination. Doses of 300 ug of mutant IDH1 20-mer peptide were given with topical imiquimod. Donors harbored newly found WHO grade 3 or 4 IDH1-mutant, ATRX-lost astrocytomas. The data are from a study of a mutant IDH1 vaccine in newly diagnosed glioma. Study details: The vaccination schedule gave patients eight doses in weeks 1, 3, 5, 7, 11, 15, 19 and 23. Patients got their first vaccination 4-6 weeks after radiotherapy alone, or with temozolomide cycles. Most patients had radiochemotherapy with temozolomide before enrollment; others had one alone.

Only in-frame clones appear in the TCRdb table, and some are missing; sequencing was by immunoSEQ multiplex PCR. Of some 120,000 clones in the sample, just under 80% were seen once. This sequence was found in a man between 40 and 49 years old with glioma. The sequences come from PBMCs, collected from a glioma patient whose treatment included an IDH1 peptide vaccine.

The CDR3: CASSSSHGLSYNEQFF. The CDR3 coding sequence is TGTGCCAGCAGCTCCTCCCACGGGCTCTCCTACAATGAGCAGTTCTTC. The chain carries TRBV11-2 and TRBJ2-1; D is unclear. V lost 4 bases, J lost 0 bases, and 13 bases lay in between. This CDR3 is built from 16 residues. The germline gives CDR1 SGHAT, CDR2 FQNNGV.